These 15 T cell receptor beta chains originate from one sample sequenced in a study of human T cells and chemical hapten exposure. Time point denoted: pre-sensitization, week 0. Treatment here: therapeutic diphenylcyclopropenone sensitization with weekly scalp DPC. TCRdb re-derived calls from the RACE reads in MiXCR, one entry per CDR3 protein. Of 250,000 or so distinct CDR3 sequences in the sample, about 7.7% were seen once. Here the sequenced sample was whole blood, taken in connection with sensitization to the hapten diphenylcyclopropenone (DPC). Receptor source: a man aged 18 to 30 with alopecia areata. Some clones in this sample may be carry-over from other donors' samples.

This clonotype has ten or more counts. The rearrangement joins TRBV12-3 or TRBV12-4 to TRBJ2-7; TRBD1 might be the D (6 bases). The CDR3 runs 14 residues. The V end lost 5 bases, the J end lost 4 bases, and 15 bases lay between the germline ends. CDR3 sequence reads: CASSLGQEGYEQYF. The CDR3 DNA sequence: TGTGCCAGCAGTCTGGGACAAGAAGGTTACGAGCAGTACTTC.

The chain employs TRBV14 and TRBJ2-3; D call uncertain. Trimming took 3 bases from V and 1 from J, leaving 17 bases between them. The CDR3 length is 17 residues. Germline V gene lookup returns CDR1 SGHDN and CDR2 FVKESK. CDR3 sequence: CASSHGPPMSGTDTQYF. Written as DNA, the CDR3 is TGTGCCAGCAGCCACGGTCCTCCAATGTCGGGCACAGATACGCAGTATTTT.

At least ten counts were recorded for this clonotype. At one end the junction does not follow the germline gene, possibly because of a read error. The V and J genes are TRBV14 and TRBJ2-3; D is undetermined. The CDR3 covers 13 residues. Germline-derived CDR1 and CDR2 are SGHDN and FVKESK. CDR3 sequence (DNA): TGCGCCAGCAGCCAAGATCCCGGAGATACGCAGTATTTT. Translating it yields CASSQDPGDTQYF.

This clonotype was recorded many times. The genes are TRBV6-5 and TRBJ2-7; no firm D call. From germline, CDR1 is MNHEY and CDR2 SVGAGI. V was shortened by 0 bases and J by 7 bases, with 13 bases between the two germline ends. There are 14 residues in the CDR3. CDR3 sequence: CASSYSRTFGEQYF. CDR3 DNA: TGTGCCAGCAGTTACTCCCGGACCTTCGGAGAGCAGTACTTC.

The gene calls are TRBV7-2 and TRBJ1-6; TRBD1 is a possible D gene (6 bases). Germline assignment: CDR1 SGHTA and CDR2 FQGNSA. The CDR3 contains 17 residues. Trimming removed 2 bases at V and 10 bases at J, with 21 bases between. The CDR3 sequence is CASSLFVLGARGSPLHF. In nucleotides, the CDR3 is TGTGCCAGCAGCTTATTCGTTTTAGGGGCCAGGGGCTCACCCCTCCACTTT.

This clonotype occurred many times. The genes are TRBV11-2 and TRBJ1-5, with D possibly being TRBD1 (6 bases). Per the germline V gene, CDR1 is SGHAT and CDR2 is FQNNGV. The V gene lost 2 bases and the J gene lost 8 bases, with 16 bases spanning the gap. The length of the CDR3 is 15 residues. The CDR3 here is CASSLRRGGSEPQHF. CDR3 DNA sequence: TGTGCCAGCAGCTTAAGGCGGGGGGGCAGTGAGCCCCAGCATTTT.

This chain connects TRBV4-3 to TRBJ1-5; D possibly corresponds to TRBD1 (5 bases). Germline V CDR1 and CDR2: LGHNA, YSLEER. The CDR3 contains 18 residues. V lost 0 bases and J lost 2, with 17 bases in between. The CDR3 region is CASSQDLNTRVGNQPQHF. As DNA, the CDR3 is TGCGCCAGCAGCCAAGATCTTAACACCAGGGTTGGCAATCAGCCCCAGCATTTT.

The chain joins TRBV11-2 to TRBJ2-1, with D maybe TRBD2 (5 bases). CDR1 and CDR2 from the germline V gene are SGHAT and FQNNGV. V was trimmed by 2 bases and J by 8 bases, leaving 10 bases between them. The CDR3 is 13 amino acids. The CDR3 sequence: CASSLNGGDEQFF. The CDR3 DNA follows: TGTGCCAGCAGCTTAAATGGAGGAGATGAGCAGTTCTTC. The full variable domain, completed using reference TRBV11-2 and TRBJ2-1, is EAGVAQSPRYKIIEKRQSVAFWCNPISGHATLYWYQQILGQGPKLLIQFQNNGVVDDSQLPKDRFSAERLKGVDSTLKIQPAKLEDSAVYLCASSLNGGDEQFFGPGTRLTVL.

This clonotype turned up a few times. V and J are TRBV28 and TRBJ1-1, with D tentatively TRBD1 (5 bases). Trimming stripped 4 bases from V and 5 bases from J, with 14 bases between. Germline loops: CDR1 MDHEN, CDR2 SYDVKM. This CDR3 region has 14 residues. CDR3 nucleotides: TGTGCCAGCAGTTCGGGGGAAGGGTGGACTGAAGCTTTCTTT. Encoded protein: CASSSGEGWTEAFF.

This clonotype was observed many times. The junction departs from germline at one end; a sequencing error may be responsible. In DNA form, the CDR3 reads TGTGCCAGCATTTTAGACGGTTATGGCTACACCTTC. Amino acids: CASILDGYGYTF. The chain is built from TRBV12-3 or TRBV12-4 and TRBJ1-2, with D unresolved. This CDR3 is 12 amino acids long.

The table lists this clonotype with many counts. The chain combines TRBV20-1 with TRBJ2-5; D possibly corresponds to TRBD1 (5 bases). CDR1 is DFQATT, CDR2 SNEGSKA, per germline (reference sequence). The CDR3 is 11 amino acids. Trimming left V 7 bases short and J 2 bases short, with 8 bases between. The CDR3 is CSGQLQETQYF. The CDR3 DNA reads TGCAGTGGACAGCTACAAGAGACCCAGTACTTC.

This clonotype occurred many times. The chain combines TRBV20-1 with TRBJ2-7; unclear D gene. The CDR3 totals 13 residues. Per the germline V gene, CDR1 is DFQATT and CDR2 is SNEGSKA (reference sequence). Trimming shortened V by 0 bases and J by 3 bases, and 9 bases separated the two germline ends. The DNA of the CDR3 is TGCAGTGCTAGAGATTCGTCCGTCTACGAGCAGTACTTC. Translating it yields CSARDSSVYEQYF.

The CDR3 is CASSRGPGQGFEQYF. Written as DNA, the CDR3 is TGTGCCAGCAGCCGAGGACCAGGACAGGGCTTCGAGCAGTACTTC. This sequence joins TRBV3-1 and TRBJ2-7; TRBD1 aligns across 8 bases. This CDR3 spans 15 amino acids. The trim removed 4 bases at V and 6 bases at J, leaving 11 bases unmatched. Germline V lookup: CDR1 LGHDT, CDR2 YNNKEL (reference sequence).

V is TRBV20-1 and J is TRBJ2-1; 9 bases map to TRBD2. CDR1 is DFQATT, CDR2 SNEGSKA, per germline (reference sequence). The CDR3 contains 14 residues. After removal of 3 bases from V and 6 bases from J, the junction contained 6 bases not matched to a gene. The CDR3 loop is CSASSPLAGNEQFF. CDR3 nucleotides: TGCAGTGCTAGCTCACCACTAGCGGGCAATGAGCAGTTCTTC.

This clonotype has at least ten counts. The rearrangement links TRBV19 to TRBJ2-7; a possible D gene is TRBD2 (6 bases). Germline loops: CDR1 LNHDA, CDR2 SQIVND (reference sequence). The CDR3 is 15 amino acids. Trimming cost V 5 bases and J 2 bases, with 16 bases left between them. CDR3 in amino acids: CASSLGGTAAYEQYF. The CDR3 DNA is TGTGCCAGTAGTTTGGGCGGGACGGCAGCCTACGAGCAGTACTTC. Based on the CDR3 plus reference TRBV19 and TRBJ2-7, the full variable domain is DGGITQSPKYLFRKEGQNVTLSCEQNLNHDAMYWYRQDPGQGLRLIYYSQIVNDFQKGDIAEGYSVSREKKESFPLTVTSAQKNPTAFYLCASSLGGTAAYEQYFGPGTRLTVT.